The subject of this entry is one T cell receptor beta chain. The antigen remains unidentified. The data were produced by immunoSEQ multiplex PCR, yet TCRdb's version contains in-frame clones alone and is incomplete. The sample gives roughly 1,500,000 clones, 95% to 99% of which show up once; about 0.4% is in the top ten. This sample was included in a study of shared clonotypes between healthy human individuals. Study observations and caveats: Owing to a small donor count, the genetic and exposure-history diversity represented was limited. Among a few donors, roughly 5% of naive CD4 clonotypes were found in common. Clonotypes not shared had lower generation probabilities than those common to all four donors.

The germline V and J ends were trimmed by 7 bases and 2 bases, with 15 bases remaining between them. Germline V lookup: CDR1 MNHNS, CDR2 SASEGT. The CDR3 is made up of 14 amino acids. The receptor was isolated from a man aged 25 to 45 in good health. This chain uses TRBV6-1 with TRBJ2-7; no firm D call. The specimen was naive CD4+ T cells sorted from blood. The sample's subset: CD45RA+ positively selected. The CDR3 spells CASIRPDGTYEQYF. CDR3 coding DNA: TGTGCCAGCATCCGTCCGGACGGTACCTACGAGCAGTACTTC.